This T cell receptor (beta chain) came from a study of blood T cell repertoires in COVID-19. Looking at the study overall: Some COVID-19 samples were acute and others convalescent; all came from the United States, Italy and Spain. T cells, B-cell-depleted T cells, or PBMCs supplied cDNA or gDNA.

The protocol was immunoSEQ multiplex PCR, while the TCRdb copy is restricted to in-frame clones and leaves out a portion. The sample has fewer than 500,000 clones, about nine tenths seen once. CDR1 and CDR2 from the germline V gene are SGHTA and FQGTGA. Trimming took 5 bases from V and 4 from J, leaving 21 bases between them. This CDR3 has 17 amino acids. Donors were grouped by their self-reported clinical history. Recovery among Cohort 3 donors was established by two negative PCRs, clearance, or symptom resolution. Sequencing used PBMCs or T cells enriched from blood (not recorded which). The chain has TRBV7-3 and TRBJ1-3, with D perhaps TRBD1 (6 bases). This TCR was recovered from a woman between 18 and 30 years old who had recovered from COVID-19. CDR3 in DNA: TGTGCCAGCAGCCCACGGGACATCCCAAGTTCAGGAAACACCATATATTTT. This encodes CASSPRDIPSSGNTIYF.